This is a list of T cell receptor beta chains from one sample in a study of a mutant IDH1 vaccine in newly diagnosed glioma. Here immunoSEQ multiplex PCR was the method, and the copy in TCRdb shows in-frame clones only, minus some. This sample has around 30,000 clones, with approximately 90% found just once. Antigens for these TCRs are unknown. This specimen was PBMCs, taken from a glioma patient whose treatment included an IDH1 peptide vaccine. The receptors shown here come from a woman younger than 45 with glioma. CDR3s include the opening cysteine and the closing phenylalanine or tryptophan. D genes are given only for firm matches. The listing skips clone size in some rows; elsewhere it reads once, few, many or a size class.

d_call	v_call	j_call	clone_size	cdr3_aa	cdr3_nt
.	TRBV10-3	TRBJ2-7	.	CATAGHTYEQYF	TGTGCCACGGCGGGACACACCTACGAGCAGTACTTC
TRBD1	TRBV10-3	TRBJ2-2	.	CAIRRQGSDTGELFF	TGTGCCATCAGAAGACAGGGGTCGGACACCGGGGAGCTGTTTTTT
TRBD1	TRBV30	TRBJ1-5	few	CAWSAGDRENQPQHF	TGTGCCTGGAGTGCGGGGGACAGAGAAAATCAGCCCCAGCATTTT
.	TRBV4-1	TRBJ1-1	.	CASSQSWAGRGEAFF	TGCGCCAGCAGCCAAAGTTGGGCAGGGCGTGGTGAAGCTTTCTTT
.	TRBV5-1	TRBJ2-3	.	CASSLLTAKGGTDTQYF	TGCGCCAGCAGCTTGCTCACGGCGAAGGGAGGCACAGATACGCAGTATTTT
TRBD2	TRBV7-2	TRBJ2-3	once	CASSFQRGTTQYF	TGTGCCAGCAGCTTCCAGCGGGGGACGACGCAGTATTTT
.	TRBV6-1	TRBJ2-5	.	CASSELGVKETQYF	TGTGCCAGCAGCGAACTAGGGGTGAAAGAGACCCAGTACTTC
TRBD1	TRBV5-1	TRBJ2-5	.	CASATGGGETQYF	TGCGCCAGCGCGACAGGGGGCGGGGAGACCCAGTACTTC
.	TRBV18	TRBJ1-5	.	CASSPRQGGDQPQHF	TGTGCCAGCTCACCACGGCAGGGCGGGGACCAGCCCCAGCATTTT
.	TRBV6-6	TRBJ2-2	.	CASSVGGRDTGELFF	TGTGCCAGCAGTGTTGGAGGAAGAGACACCGGGGAGCTGTTTTTT
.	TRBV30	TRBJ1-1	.	CAWRGTRNTEAFF	TGTGCCTGGAGAGGGACCCGTAACACTGAAGCTTTCTTT
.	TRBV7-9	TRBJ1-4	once	CASSEANRGLNEKLFF	TGTGCCAGCAGCGAGGCAAATCGGGGGTTAAATGAAAAACTGTTTTTT
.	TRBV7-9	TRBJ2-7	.	CASSLVYRDSYEQYF	TGTGCCAGCAGCTTGGTCTACAGGGACTCCTACGAGCAGTACTTC
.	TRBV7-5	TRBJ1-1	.	CVRPNTEAFF	TGTGTCAGACCCAACACTGAAGCTTTCTTT
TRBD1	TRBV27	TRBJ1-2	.	CASRSRGTHGYTF	TGTGCCAGCAGATCCAGGGGGACCCATGGCTACACCTTC
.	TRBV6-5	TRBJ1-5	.	CASSALGGNQPQHF	TGTGCCAGCAGTGCCCTTGGGGGGAATCAGCCCCAGCATTTT
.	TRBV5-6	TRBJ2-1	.	CASSLRGEQFF	TGTGCCAGCAGCTTGAGAGGTGAGCAGTTCTTC
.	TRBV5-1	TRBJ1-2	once	CASSLSRSFDGYTF	TGCGCCAGCAGCTTGTCTCGGTCGTTTGATGGCTACACCTTC
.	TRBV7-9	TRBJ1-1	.	CASSLAQGLRAFF	TGTGCCAGCAGCTTAGCACAGGGTTTGAGAGCTTTCTTT
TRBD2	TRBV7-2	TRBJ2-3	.	CASSFPMGLAENTDTQYF	TGTGCCAGCAGCTTCCCCATGGGGCTAGCGGAAAACACAGATACGCAGTATTTT
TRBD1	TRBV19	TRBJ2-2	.	CASIRGQGITGELFF	TGTGCCAGTATTCGGGGACAGGGCATCACCGGGGAGCTGTTTTTT
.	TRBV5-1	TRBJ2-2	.	CASSLATGNPNTGELFF	TGCGCCAGCAGCTTGGCCACAGGGAACCCCAACACCGGGGAGCTGTTTTTT
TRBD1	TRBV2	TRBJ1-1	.	CASSVPGQGYTEAFF	TGTGCCAGCAGTGTCCCGGGACAGGGGTACACTGAAGCTTTCTTT
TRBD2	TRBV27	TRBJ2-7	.	CASSWGSGAENEQYF	TGTGCCAGCAGCTGGGGTAGCGGGGCGGAGAACGAGCAGTACTTC
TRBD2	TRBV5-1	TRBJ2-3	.	CASSLAGGGPPDTQYF	TGCGCCAGCAGCTTGGCCGGGGGGGGCCCCCCAGATACGCAGTATTTT
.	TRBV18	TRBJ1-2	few	CASSPGAAGTF	TGTGCCAGCTCACCGGGGGCGGCGGGTACCTTC
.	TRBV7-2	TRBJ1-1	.	CASTPRQMNTEAFF	TGTGCCAGCACCCCCCGGCAGATGAACACTGAAGCTTTCTTT
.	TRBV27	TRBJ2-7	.	CASSLGPGITYEQYF	TGTGCCAGCAGTTTAGGTCCAGGGATTACCTACGAGCAGTACTTC
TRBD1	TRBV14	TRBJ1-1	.	CASSQDLGLTGATEAFF	TGTGCCAGCAGCCAAGATTTAGGCTTGACAGGGGCCACTGAAGCTTTCTTT
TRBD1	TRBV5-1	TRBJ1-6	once	CASSLTGTGGAVDF	TGCGCCAGCAGCTTGACCGGGACAGGGGGTGCGGTCGACTTT
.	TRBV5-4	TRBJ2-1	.	CASSLLGTRLSNEQFF	TGTGCCAGCAGCTTGCTTGGGACACGGTTATCGAATGAGCAGTTCTTC
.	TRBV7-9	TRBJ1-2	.	CASSFLGSGYTF	TGTGCCAGCAGCTTCTTGGGGAGTGGCTACACCTTC
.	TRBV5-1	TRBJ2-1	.	CASSPRAELLQFF	TGCGCCAGCAGCCCACGGGCGGAGTTACTGCAGTTCTTC
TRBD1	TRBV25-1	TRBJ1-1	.	CASSERGRGRYSTEAFF	TGTGCCAGCAGTGAAAGAGGCAGGGGGCGTTATAGCACTGAAGCTTTCTTT
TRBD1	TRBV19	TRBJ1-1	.	CASSIGDRIAEAFF	TGTGCCAGTAGTATAGGGGACAGGATCGCTGAAGCTTTCTTT
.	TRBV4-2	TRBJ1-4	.	CASTQAPGRTNEKLFF	TGTGCCAGCACCCAAGCCCCAGGGAGGACTAATGAAAAACTGTTTTTT
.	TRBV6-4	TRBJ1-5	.	CASSEGDNQPQHF	TGTGCCAGCAGTGAAGGAGACAATCAGCCCCAGCATTTT
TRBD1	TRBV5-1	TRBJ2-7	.	CASSPDRGNYEQYF	TGCGCCAGCAGCCCGGACAGGGGGAACTACGAGCAGTACTTC
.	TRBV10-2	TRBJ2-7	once	CASTEGVIVHEQYF	TGCGCCAGCACAGAGGGGGTAATCGTCCACGAGCAGTACTTC
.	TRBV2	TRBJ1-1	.	CASSVRQSEAFF	TGTGCCAGCAGTGTAAGACAGTCCGAAGCTTTCTTT
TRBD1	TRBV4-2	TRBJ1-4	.	CASSQHGAGQGREKLFF	TGTGCCAGCAGCCAACACGGGGCGGGACAGGGTCGCGAAAAACTGTTTTTT
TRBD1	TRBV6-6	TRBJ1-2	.	CASSSTGQGWGYGYTF	TGTGCCAGCAGTTCCACGGGACAGGGATGGGGGTATGGCTACACCTTC
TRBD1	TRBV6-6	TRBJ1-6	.	CASSSPGQVASLHF	TGTGCCAGCAGTTCCCCGGGACAGGTGGCATCCCTCCACTTT
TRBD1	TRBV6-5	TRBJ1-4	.	CASKLTGSTNEKLFF	TGTGCCAGCAAGTTGACAGGGTCAACTAATGAAAAACTGTTTTTT
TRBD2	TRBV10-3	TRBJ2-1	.	CAISGGAGGAFGEQFF	TGTGCCATCAGTGGCGGGGCCGGGGGGGCTTTTGGGGAGCAGTTCTTC
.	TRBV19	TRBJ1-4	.	CASRGYGGTNEKLFF	TGTGCCAGTAGGGGCTACGGGGGGACTAATGAAAAACTGTTTTTT
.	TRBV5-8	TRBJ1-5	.	CASSLGPYSNQPQHF	TGTGCCAGCAGCTTGGGTCCATACTCCAATCAGCCCCAGCATTTT
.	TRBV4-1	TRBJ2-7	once	CASSQEIGGLNEQYF	TGCGCCAGCAGCCAAGAGATAGGGGGATTAAACGAGCAGTACTTC
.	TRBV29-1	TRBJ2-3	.	CSVLKTGDTQYF	TGCAGCGTCCTGAAGACGGGAGATACGCAGTATTTT
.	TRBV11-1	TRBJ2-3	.	CASSFSGTVVDTQYF	TGTGCCAGCAGCTTTTCAGGTACTGTCGTCGATACGCAGTATTTT
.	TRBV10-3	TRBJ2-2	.	CAISGDANTGELFF	TGTGCCATCAGTGGGGACGCAAACACCGGGGAGCTGTTTTTT
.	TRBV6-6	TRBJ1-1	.	CASSYSRGGTEAFF	TGTGCCAGCAGTTACTCAAGGGGTGGCACTGAAGCTTTCTTT